Many counts were recorded for the clone carrying this T cell receptor (beta chain). What it recognizes is unknown. This record belongs to a study of human CD8 memory T cell subsets. Study observations and caveats: Stem-like memory T cells and precursor exhausted T cells had repertoires that overlapped very little. It was only the T cell receptor beta chains that the study sequenced.

UMI-labeled 5' RACE produced the TCR beta libraries. One entry per CDR3 protein, called by TCRdb with MiXCR from the 5' RACE reads. The sample shows 7,300 or so distinct CDR3 sequences, about 3.8% of them seen only once. It was negative magnetic separation that enriched the total CD8+ T cells. Source material: CD8+ T cells from PBMCs. This receptor was identified in a human donor in good health.

The CDR3: CASSFGGVVDTEAFF. The CDR3 DNA is TGTGCCAGCAGTTTTGGGGGGGTCGTAGACACTGAAGCTTTCTTT. J is TRBJ1-1 and V is TRBV28, with D maybe TRBD1 (5 bases). CDR3 length: 15 residues. With 3 bases removed from V and 3 bases from J, the gap between germline ends came to 14 bases. The V gene's germline CDR1 is MDHEN and CDR2 SYDVKM.